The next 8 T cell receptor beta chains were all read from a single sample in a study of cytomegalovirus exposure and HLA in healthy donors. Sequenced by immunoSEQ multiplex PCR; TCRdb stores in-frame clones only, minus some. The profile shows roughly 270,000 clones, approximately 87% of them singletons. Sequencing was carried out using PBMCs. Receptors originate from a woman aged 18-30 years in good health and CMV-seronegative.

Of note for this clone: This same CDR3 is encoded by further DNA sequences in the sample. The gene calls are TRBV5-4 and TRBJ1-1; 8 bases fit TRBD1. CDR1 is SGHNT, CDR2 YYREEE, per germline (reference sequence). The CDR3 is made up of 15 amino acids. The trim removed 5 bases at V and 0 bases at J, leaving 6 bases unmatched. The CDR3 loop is CASSPAGGLNTEAFF. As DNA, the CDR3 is TGTGCCAGCAGTCCCGCAGGGGGCCTGAACACTGAAGCTTTCTTT.

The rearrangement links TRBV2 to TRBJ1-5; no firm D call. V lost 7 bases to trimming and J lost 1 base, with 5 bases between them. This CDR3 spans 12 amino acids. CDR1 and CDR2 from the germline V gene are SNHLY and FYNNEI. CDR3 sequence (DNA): TGTGCCAGCACCGGGAGCAATCAGCCCCAGCATTTT. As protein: CASTGSNQPQHF.

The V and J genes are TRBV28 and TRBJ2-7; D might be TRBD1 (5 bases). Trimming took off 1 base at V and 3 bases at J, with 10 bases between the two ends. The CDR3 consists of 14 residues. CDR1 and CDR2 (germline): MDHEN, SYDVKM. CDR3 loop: CASSLYGQNYEQYF. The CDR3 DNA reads TGTGCCAGCAGTTTATACGGACAAAACTACGAGCAGTACTTC. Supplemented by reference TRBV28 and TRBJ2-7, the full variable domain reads DVKVTQSSRYLVKRTGEKVFLECVQDMDHENMFWYRQDPGLGLRLIYFSYDVKMKEKGDIPEGYSVSREKKERFSLILESASTNQTSMYLCASSLYGQNYEQYFGPGTRLTVT.

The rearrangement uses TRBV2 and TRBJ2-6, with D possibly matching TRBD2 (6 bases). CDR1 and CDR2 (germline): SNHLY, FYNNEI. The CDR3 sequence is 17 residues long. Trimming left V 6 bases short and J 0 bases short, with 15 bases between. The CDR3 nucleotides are TGTGCCAGCAGGACCCCTGGGGGGAGCTCTGGGGCCAACGTCCTGACTTTC. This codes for CASRTPGGSSGANVLTF.

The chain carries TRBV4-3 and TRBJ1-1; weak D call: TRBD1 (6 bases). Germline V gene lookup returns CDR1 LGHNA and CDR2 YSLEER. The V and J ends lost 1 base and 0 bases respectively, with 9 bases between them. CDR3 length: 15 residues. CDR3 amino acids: CASSQGRTVNTEAFF. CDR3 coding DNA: TGCGCCAGCAGCCAAGGCAGGACAGTGAACACTGAAGCTTTCTTT.

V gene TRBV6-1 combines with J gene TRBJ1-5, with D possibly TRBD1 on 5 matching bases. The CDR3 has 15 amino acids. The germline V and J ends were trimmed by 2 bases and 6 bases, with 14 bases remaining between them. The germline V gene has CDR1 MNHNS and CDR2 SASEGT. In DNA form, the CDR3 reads TGTGCCAGCAGTGAACCCGCAGGGCCTGGTCAGCCCCAGCATTTT. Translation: CASSEPAGPGQPQHF.

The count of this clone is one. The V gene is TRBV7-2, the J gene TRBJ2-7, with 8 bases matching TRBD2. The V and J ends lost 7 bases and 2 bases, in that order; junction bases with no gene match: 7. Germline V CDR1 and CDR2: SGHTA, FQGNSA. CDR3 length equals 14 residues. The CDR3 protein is CASTPGLAPYEQYF. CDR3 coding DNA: TGTGCCAGCACCCCAGGACTAGCTCCCTACGAGCAGTACTTC. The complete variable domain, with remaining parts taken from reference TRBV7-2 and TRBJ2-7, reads GAGVSQSPSNKVTEKGKDVELRCDPISGHTALYWYRQSLGQGLEFLIYFQGNSAPDKSGLPSDRFSAERTGGSVSTLTIQRTQQEDSAVYLCASTPGLAPYEQYFGPGTRLTVT.

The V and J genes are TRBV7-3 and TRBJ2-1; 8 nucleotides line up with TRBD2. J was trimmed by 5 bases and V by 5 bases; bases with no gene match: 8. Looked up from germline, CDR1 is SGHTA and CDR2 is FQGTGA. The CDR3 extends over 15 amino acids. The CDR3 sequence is CASSPSSGRHNEQFF. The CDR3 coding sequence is TGTGCCAGCAGCCCCTCTAGCGGGCGTCACAATGAGCAGTTCTTC.